The TCR beta chain described here comes from a study of T cell changes during pregnancy in multiple sclerosis. The method was immunoSEQ multiplex PCR; TCRdb's version includes in-frame clones alone and lacks a portion of them. The table shows around 57,000 clones, with approximately 90% occurring only once. The germline gives CDR1 LNHDA, CDR2 SQIVND (reference sequence). Trimming took off 4 bases at V and 3 bases at J, with 12 bases between the two ends. The CDR3 length is 14 residues. The V gene is TRBV19, the J gene TRBJ1-2, with a tentative D call TRBD1 (5 bases). This receptor was taken from a female donor in good health, enrolled as a control in a pregnancy study. Sequencing used peripheral blood, obtained in the first trimester of pregnancy. CDR3 protein: CASSRRGLDYGYTF. Written as DNA, the CDR3 is TGTGCCAGTAGTAGAAGGGGACTGGACTATGGCTACACCTTC.